This is a list of T cell receptor beta chains from one sample in a study of identical twins. TCRdb fed the 5' RACE reads into MiXCR, producing one record per CDR3 protein. Among fewer than 900,000 distinct CDR3 sequences listed, about 20% were seen once. This same sample was also part of a study on T cells expressing NK-cell markers.

Sequenced material: PBMCs. Receptors were obtained from a woman aged 18-29 years in good health. CDR3s include the opening cysteine and the closing phenylalanine or tryptophan. D genes are given only for firm matches. Clone size is stated in some rows and not others, as once, few, many or a class when expanded.

TRBJ2-1	TRBV11-2	.	TRBD2	CASSVGLAGREQFF	TGTGCCAGCAGCGTGGGACTAGCGGGAAGAGAGCAGTTCTTC
TRBJ2-5	TRBV20-1	.	TRBD2	CSARGLTSGQETQYF	TGCAGTGCTAGAGGCCTGACTAGCGGACAAGAGACCCAGTACTTC
TRBJ2-7	TRBV24-1	.	.	CATSAYPDSEQYF	TGTGCCACCAGTGCGTACCCCGACTCCGAGCAGTACTTC
TRBJ2-3	TRBV5-8	few	TRBD1	CASSGGQDSTDTQYF	TGTGCCAGCAGCGGGGGACAGGATAGCACAGATACGCAGTATTTT
TRBJ1-1	TRBV12-5	few	.	CASGFKGGAETEAFF	TGTGCTAGTGGTTTTAAAGGGGGGGCAGAGACTGAAGCTTTCTTT
TRBJ2-7	TRBV20-1	few	TRBD1	CSAYRGSTYEQYF	TGCAGTGCCTACAGGGGTAGTACCTACGAGCAGTACTTC
TRBJ2-5	TRBV20-1	.	.	CSARDPTTGTETQYF	TGCAGTGCTAGAGATCCCACGACAGGGACTGAGACCCAGTACTTC
TRBJ2-1	TRBV2	few	TRBD1	CANGTGVNEQFF	TGTGCCAACGGGACAGGGGTTAATGAGCAGTTCTTC
TRBJ1-1	TRBV12-3/TRBV12-4	many	TRBD1	CASSLGDRVTEAFF	TGTGCCAGCAGCCTAGGGGACAGGGTCACTGAAGCTTTCTTT
TRBJ2-1	TRBV10-3	.	TRBD2	CAITGTIGEQFF	TGTGCCATCACCGGGACTATTGGTGAGCAGTTCTTC
TRBJ1-2	TRBV29-1	.	.	CSVESGWGYTF	TGCAGCGTTGAAAGCGGGTGGGGCTACACCTTC
TRBJ2-1	TRBV7-2	many	TRBD2	CASSLGAGRGDNEQFF	TGTGCCAGCAGCTTAGGAGCGGGAAGAGGCGACAATGAGCAGTTCTTC
TRBJ2-7	TRBV5-1	.	TRBD2	CASRNGTSGGYEQYF	TGCGCCAGCAGGAATGGGACTAGCGGGGGGTACGAGCAGTACTTC
TRBJ2-7	TRBV5-1	.	TRBD2	CASSLAGLAGGEQYF	TGCGCCAGCAGCTTGGCTGGCCTAGCGGGGGGCGAGCAGTACTTC
TRBJ1-1	TRBV7-2	.	TRBD1	CASSFKGATEAFF	TGTGCCAGCAGCTTTAAGGGGGCCACTGAAGCTTTCTTT
TRBJ2-2	TRBV7-7	few	TRBD2	CASSRAGLNTGELFF	TGTGCCAGCAGCCGAGCGGGACTGAACACCGGGGAGCTGTTTTTT
TRBJ1-5	TRBV19	.	.	CASRLHSNQPQHF	TGTGCCAGTAGGCTTCATAGCAATCAGCCCCAGCATTTT